This T cell receptor beta chain was recorded in a study of STAT5B mutations in CD4+ large granular lymphocyte leukemia. General study findings and limits: Top patient clones used TRBV06 genes more often: 8/27 versus 2/35 in controls.

The CDR3 runs 11 residues. The V end lost 0 bases, the J end lost 7 bases, and 3 bases lay between the germline ends. Germline V gives CDR1 MNHNY, CDR2 SVGAGI (reference sequence). Sequencing was at survey level. The method was immunoSEQ multiplex PCR; TCRdb's version includes in-frame clones alone and lacks a portion of them. The data contain more than 2,500 clones, 70% to 80% of them seen just once; the ten biggest clones take up 88%. A word on this clone: Its antigen is unknown.

Source material: PBMCs. The V call is TRBV6-6, the J call TRBJ2-5; no reliable D call. This TCR came from a woman between 65 and 79 years old with CD4+ T-cell large granular lymphocyte leukemia. The CDR3 reads CASSYSGTQYF. In DNA form, the CDR3 reads TGTGCCAGCAGTTACTCCGGGACCCAGTACTTC.